The 11 T cell receptor beta chains below come from one sample, sequenced in a study of cytomegalovirus exposure and HLA in healthy donors. A multiplex PCR was run with 60 Vbeta primers and 13 Jbeta primers. Produced via immunoSEQ multiplex PCR; TCRdb's table is partial and in-frame only. Of 70,000 to 90,000 clones in the sample, just over 70% were seen once. Sequencing used PBMCs. These receptors all stem from a man in his 60s in good health and CMV-seropositive.

This rearrangement joins TRBV7-9 to TRBJ2-5, with 8 bases matching TRBD2. CDR1 and CDR2 from the germline V gene are SEHNR and FQNEAQ (reference sequence). The CDR3 spans 15 residues. Germline trimming cut 0 bases from V and 4 bases from J; bases unmatched to any gene: 4. The CDR3 protein is CASSLALGGAETQYF. Here the CDR3 DNA reads TGTGCCAGCAGCTTAGCGCTCGGGGGGGCAGAGACCCAGTACTTC.

The chain is built from TRBV11-3 and TRBJ2-5; TRBD2 agrees at 9 bases. Trimming took 5 bases from V and 4 from J; bases not matched to a gene: 11. Germline assignment: CDR1 SGHNT and CDR2 YENEEA. This CDR3 has 16 residues. DNA for the CDR3: TGTGCCAGCAGCCGACGTGGCGGGGGGGCGGGAGAGACCCAGTACTTC. Residues: CASSRRGGGAGETQYF. Combining the CDR3 with reference TRBV11-3 and TRBJ2-5 gives the whole variable domain EAGVVQSPRYKIIEKKQPVAFWCNPISGHNTLYWYLQNLGQGPELLIRYENEEAVDDSQLPKDRFSAERLKGVDSTLKIQPAELGDSAVYLCASSRRGGGAGETQYFGPGTRLLVL.

This chain connects TRBV2 to TRBJ2-3, with D perhaps matching TRBD2 (5 bases). Germline V gene sequence: CDR1 SNHLY, CDR2 FYNNEI. V was cut by 10 bases and J by 2 bases, with 16 bases left in between. This CDR3 has 14 amino acids. The CDR3 DNA sequence: TGTGCCACTAAAGGAGGCACTGTCACAGATACGCAGTATTTT. Translating gives CATKGGTVTDTQYF. The variable domain in full, completed from reference TRBV2 and TRBJ2-3, reads EPEVTQTPSHQVTQMGQEVILRCVPISNHLYFYWYRQILGQKVEFLVSFYNNEISEKSEIFDDQFSVERPDGSNFTLKIRSTKLEDSAMYFCATKGGTVTDTQYFGPGTRLTVL.

The chain recombines TRBV20-1 with TRBJ2-3; 8 positions match TRBD2. This CDR3 spans 11 amino acids. In germline, CDR1 is DFQATT, CDR2 SNEGSKA (reference sequence). The CDR3 DNA is TGCAGCCCGACTAGCGATTATACGCAGTATTTT. Translated, it gives CSPTSDYTQYF.

The CDR3 protein is CASSYSAGATYEQYF. CDR3 sequence (DNA): TGTGCCAGCAGTTATTCCGCGGGGGCGACCTACGAGCAGTACTTC. This chain uses TRBV27 with TRBJ2-5; D perhaps matches TRBD2 (7 bases). The end of the DNA aligns better with TRBJ2-7, so the J call may be wrong. CDR1 and CDR2 from the germline V gene are MNHEY and SMNVEV (reference sequence). The CDR3 contains 15 residues.

This chain uses TRBV2 with TRBJ1-2, with 7 positions matching TRBD1. CDR3 length: 14 amino acids. Trimming cost V 4 bases and J 5 bases; bases outside gene matches: 7. Germline loops: CDR1 SNHLY, CDR2 FYNNEI. CDR3 sequence reads: CASSGQGPTYGYTF. CDR3 sequence (DNA): TGTGCCAGCAGTGGACAGGGACCGACTTATGGCTACACCTTC. The whole variable domain, filled in from reference TRBV2 and TRBJ1-2, reads EPEVTQTPSHQVTQMGQEVILRCVPISNHLYFYWYRQILGQKVEFLVSFYNNEISEKSEIFDDQFSVERPDGSNFTLKIRSTKLEDSAMYFCASSGQGPTYGYTFGSGTRLTVV.

This clone was seen only a few times. The chain is built from TRBV7-8 and TRBJ1-1; D is undetermined. The CDR3 sequence is 14 residues long. V dropped 2 bases and J dropped 0 bases, with 7 bases sitting between them. Per germline, CDR1 SGHVS and CDR2 FQNEAQ. The CDR3 nucleotides read TGTGCCAGCAGCTTAATCCCCATGAACACTGAAGCTTTCTTT. Amino acid sequence: CASSLIPMNTEAFF.

This CDR3 reads CASSLLAKVGHEQYF. DNA of the CDR3: TGCGCCAGCAGCTTGCTCGCGAAAGTGGGCCACGAGCAGTACTTC. This rearrangement joins TRBV5-1 to TRBJ2-5; D gene uncertain. The J call may be wrong; the DNA end is better matched by TRBJ2-7. This CDR3 spans 15 amino acids. CDR1 is SGHRS, CDR2 YFSETQ, per germline.

V gene TRBV28 combines with J gene TRBJ2-7; no reliable D call. Trimming shortened V by 4 bases and J by 7 bases, and 14 bases separated the two germline ends. Germline values: CDR1 MDHEN, CDR2 SYDVKM. This CDR3 spans 13 amino acids. CDR3 in amino acids: CASSSMRVEEQYF. The CDR3 region has the DNA TGTGCCAGCAGTTCTATGCGCGTCGAGGAGCAGTACTTC.

The chain uses TRBV28 and TRBJ1-1; 12 bases are a match to TRBD1. Germline assignment: CDR1 MDHEN and CDR2 SYDVKM. The CDR3 loop spans 18 amino acids. Unmatched junction bases numbered 12, after V lost 2 bases and J lost 5 bases. In DNA, the CDR3 is TGTGCCAGCAGTTTAATAGCGGGACAGGGGGCGCGTGAGACTGAAGCTTTCTTT. Its translation is CASSLIAGQGARETEAFF.

V and J are TRBV11-2 and TRBJ2-2; TRBD2 agrees at 8 bases. J was trimmed by 3 bases and V by 1 base; bases with no gene match: 7. Germline assignment: CDR1 SGHAT and CDR2 FQNNGV. The CDR3 extends over 17 amino acids. CDR3 nucleotides: TGTGCCAGCAGCTTAGGTACTAGCGGAACTTACACCGGGGAGCTGTTTTTT. Amino acid sequence: CASSLGTSGTYTGELFF.